The rows below give T cell receptor beta chains drawn from one sample of a study of T cell clones after liver transplantation. Generated by immunoSEQ multiplex PCR, the TCRdb table keeps only in-frame clones and is missing some. In the table there are over 14,000 clones, 85% to 95% of which are singletons. Specimen: CD8+ T cells from blood, collected before liver transplant. These TCRs come from a human donor who received a liver transplant. The CDR3 runs from the conserved cysteine through the conserved F or W. A D gene is named only where the DNA matches it firmly. Clone size appears in some rows only: once, few, many, or a class for an expanded clone.

J: TRBJ2-5
V: TRBV7-9
size: .
D: TRBD1
DNA: TGTGCCAGCAGTTCTAGCCCCGGGACAGGGGACCAAGAGACCCAGTACTTC
CDR3: CASSSSPGTGDQETQYF

J: TRBJ2-5
V: TRBV5-1
size: .
D: TRBD1
DNA: TGCGCCAGCAGCCTCACCAGGGGGCGAGGAGAGACCCAGTACTTC
CDR3: CASSLTRGRGETQYF

J: TRBJ1-4
V: TRBV4-1
size: .
D: .
DNA: TGCGCCAGCAGCCATAGGACATTCAGGGCAACTAATGAAAAACTGTTTTTT
CDR3: CASSHRTFRATNEKLFF

J: TRBJ1-1
V: TRBV5-6
size: .
D: .
DNA: TGTGCCAGCAGCTTGGGGGGTCTTGGCACTGAAGCTTTCTTT
CDR3: CASSLGGLGTEAFF

J: TRBJ1-1
V: TRBV7-8
size: .
D: TRBD1
DNA: TGTGCCAGCAGCACGGGACAGGGGATCACTGAAGCTTTCTTT
CDR3: CASSTGQGITEAFF

J: TRBJ2-7
V: TRBV29-1
size: once
D: .
DNA: TGCAGCGTTGAAGAGCAGGGTTGGCAGTACTTC
CDR3: CSVEEQGWQYF

J: TRBJ2-7
V: TRBV11-3
size: once
D: TRBD1
DNA: TGTGCCAGCAGCCCTCAAGGAGGGACAGGGGCCGACGACGAGCAGTACTTC
CDR3: CASSPQGGTGADDEQYF

J: TRBJ2-3
V: TRBV28
size: .
D: .
DNA: TGTGCCAGCAGTTTTATCCCGGTGGATACGCAGTATTTT
CDR3: CASSFIPVDTQYF

J: TRBJ2-7
V: TRBV5-1
size: .
D: TRBD1
DNA: TGCGCCAGCAGCCCCGGACAGGGGGCAAGACCATACGAGCAGTACTTC
CDR3: CASSPGQGARPYEQYF

J: TRBJ1-2
V: TRBV5-4
size: once
D: .
DNA: TGTGCCAGCAGCTTGAGCAAGGGCGGGGTAGGCTACACCTTC
CDR3: CASSLSKGGVGYTF

J: TRBJ2-7
V: TRBV13
size: .
D: .
DNA: TGTGCCAGCGGGGCTTACGCATCAGTTGGGAGCTACGAGCAGTACTTC
CDR3: CASGAYASVGSYEQYF

J: TRBJ2-2
V: TRBV10-3
size: .
D: .
DNA: TGTGCCATCAGCGAAAGGGGATCGGACACCGGGGAGCTGTTTTTT
CDR3: CAISERGSDTGELFF

J: TRBJ2-1
V: TRBV29-1
size: .
D: TRBD2
DNA: TGCAGCGTTGAAGCAACTAGCGGGAGTCACAATGAGCAGTTCTTC
CDR3: CSVEATSGSHNEQFF

J: TRBJ1-2
V: TRBV6-5
size: .
D: .
DNA: TGTGCCAGCAGTTACGGGGGGGACTATGGCTACACCTTC
CDR3: CASSYGGDYGYTF

J: TRBJ2-7
V: TRBV7-9
size: .
D: .
DNA: TGTGCCACAGGGGTCGGCCAAATATACGAGCAGTACTTC
CDR3: CATGVGQIYEQYF

J: TRBJ1-6
V: TRBV27
size: .
D: TRBD1
DNA: TGTGCCAGCAGTCAAGGGACAGGGAAAGGCCGCAATTCACCCCTCCACTTT
CDR3: CASSQGTGKGRNSPLHF

J: TRBJ1-1
V: TRBV27
size: .
D: .
DNA: TGTGCCAGCAGTTTATCGACGGGGAACACTGAAGCTTTCTTT
CDR3: CASSLSTGNTEAFF

J: TRBJ2-7
V: TRBV11-1
size: .
D: .
DNA: TGTGCCAGCAGCTTAGACTCCTACGAGCAGTACTTC
CDR3: CASSLDSYEQYF

J: TRBJ2-2
V: TRBV11-2
size: .
D: TRBD2
DNA: TGTGCCAGCAGCCCGCCCAGGACTAGCTTTGACACCGGGGAGCTGTTTTTT
CDR3: CASSPPRTSFDTGELFF

J: TRBJ2-7
V: TRBV6-6
size: .
D: .
DNA: TGTGCCAGCAGTTACGCCGTCTACGAGCAGTACTTC
CDR3: CASSYAVYEQYF

J: TRBJ2-1
V: TRBV5-1
size: .
D: .
DNA: TGCGCCAGCATCCCGGGAACCTTAGCGAATGAGCAGTTCTTC
CDR3: CASIPGTLANEQFF

J: TRBJ1-5
V: TRBV27
size: .
D: .
DNA: TGTGCCAGCAGTGCCGACAGTCATCAGCCCCAGCATTTT
CDR3: CASSADSHQPQHF

J: TRBJ2-1
V: TRBV7-8
size: .
D: TRBD1
DNA: TGTGCCAGCAGCTTAGCCCGGACAGGGTCCAATGAGCAGTTCTTC
CDR3: CASSLARTGSNEQFF

J: TRBJ1-1
V: TRBV5-4
size: .
D: .
DNA: TGTGCCAGCAGCTTTAGTTTGAACACTGAAGCTTTCTTT
CDR3: CASSFSLNTEAFF

J: TRBJ2-3
V: TRBV27
size: .
D: .
DNA: TGTGCCAGCAGTATTCGGGCAGGTAGCACAGATACGCAGTATTTT
CDR3: CASSIRAGSTDTQYF

J: TRBJ2-3
V: TRBV7-9
size: .
D: TRBD2
DNA: TGTGCCAGCAGCTTAGGGACTAGCGGGAGTGGGTCGACAGATACGCAGTATTTT
CDR3: CASSLGTSGSGSTDTQYF

J: TRBJ2-7
V: TRBV27
size: once
D: TRBD2
DNA: TGTGCCAGCAGTTCCCCCGGGACTAGCGGGACCTACGAGCAGTACTTC
CDR3: CASSSPGTSGTYEQYF

J: TRBJ2-7
V: TRBV5-1
size: .
D: .
DNA: TGCGCCAGCAGCTACAAAGGGGTCGACGAGCAGTACTTC
CDR3: CASSYKGVDEQYF

J: TRBJ2-7
V: TRBV7-2
size: .
D: .
DNA: TGTGCCAGCAGCCCAGCGGTAGCGGACTACGAGCAGTACTTC
CDR3: CASSPAVADYEQYF

J: TRBJ2-3
V: TRBV5-4
size: .
D: .
DNA: TGTGCCAGCAGCCCCTTAGGCAGCGAGTATTTCACAGATACGCAGTATTTT
CDR3: CASSPLGSEYFTDTQYF

J: TRBJ2-7
V: TRBV6-5
size: .
D: .
DNA: TGTGCCAGCAGCGTTCTCCGAACGGTCTACGAGCAGTACTTC
CDR3: CASSVLRTVYEQYF

J: TRBJ2-1
V: TRBV7-8
size: .
D: .
DNA: TGTGCCAGCAGTCACGGGAGCCCTTTTGATGAGCAGTTCTTC
CDR3: CASSHGSPFDEQFF

J: TRBJ2-5
V: TRBV28
size: .
D: TRBD2
DNA: TGTGCCAGCAGTTTCCCTCTAGCGGGAGCGGGGCAAGAGACCCAGTACTTC
CDR3: CASSFPLAGAGQETQYF

J: TRBJ1-1
V: TRBV13
size: .
D: .
DNA: TGTGCCAGCAGCCCCCGAAGCACGGAGGCTTTCTTT
CDR3: CASSPRSTEAFF

J: TRBJ1-4
V: TRBV7-6
size: .
D: TRBD1
DNA: TGTGCCAGCAGCCTACGATCCTCGGACAGGGAAAATGAAAAACTGTTTTTT
CDR3: CASSLRSSDRENEKLFF

J: TRBJ2-1
V: TRBV9
size: .
D: TRBD2
DNA: TGTGCCAGCAGCAAGGGACTAGCGGAGTACAATGAGCAGTTCTTC
CDR3: CASSKGLAEYNEQFF

J: TRBJ1-1
V: TRBV6-5
size: .
D: .
DNA: TGTGCCAGCAGTTCCGGGGGGTGGACTGAAGCTTTTTTT
CDR3: CASSSGGWTEAFF

J: TRBJ2-3
V: TRBV6-5
size: .
D: .
DNA: TGTGCCAGCACCTACAGGGAGGGGACAGATACGCAGTATTTT
CDR3: CASTYREGTDTQYF

J: TRBJ2-5
V: TRBV4-1
size: .
D: .
DNA: TGCGCCAGCAGCCTACAAGAGACCCAGTACTTC
CDR3: CASSLQETQYF

J: TRBJ1-2
V: TRBV10-2
size: .
D: .
DNA: TGCGCCAGCAGTGCAGGAACCTATGGCTACACCTTC
CDR3: CASSAGTYGYTF

J: TRBJ2-4
V: TRBV29-1
size: .
D: .
DNA: TGCAGCGTTGTAGCCAAAAACATTCAGTACTTC
CDR3: CSVVAKNIQYF

J: TRBJ2-7
V: TRBV7-9
size: .
D: TRBD1
DNA: TGTGCCAGCAGGGTCGGGACAGACCCCTCCTACGAGCAGTACTTC
CDR3: CASRVGTDPSYEQYF

J: TRBJ2-3
V: TRBV6-4
size: few
D: TRBD1
DNA: TGTGCCAGCAGTGACGGGACAGGGGCAGATACGCAGTATTTT
CDR3: CASSDGTGADTQYF

J: TRBJ2-1
V: TRBV5-1
size: once
D: .
DNA: TGCGCCAGCAGCTTGGAAGGGACTGACTACAATGAGCAGTTCTTC
CDR3: CASSLEGTDYNEQFF

J: TRBJ1-2
V: TRBV27
size: .
D: .
DNA: TGTGCCAGCAGTTTCCGGTCGGGCGGGAACTATGGCTACACCTTC
CDR3: CASSFRSGGNYGYTF

J: TRBJ2-1
V: TRBV5-6
size: .
D: .
DNA: TGTGCCAGCAGCTTGTCCCGTGTGTATGAGCAGTTCTTC
CDR3: CASSLSRVYEQFF

J: TRBJ2-1
V: TRBV23-1
size: .
D: TRBD1
DNA: TGCGCCAGCAGTCGCCCGGGAAGGGGGCTCAATGAGCAGTTCTTC
CDR3: CASSRPGRGLNEQFF

J: TRBJ2-7
V: TRBV2
size: .
D: TRBD2
DNA: TGTGCCAGCAGTGAAGGGCTAGCGGGAGCGGGCTACGAGCAGTACTTC
CDR3: CASSEGLAGAGYEQYF

J: TRBJ2-7
V: TRBV7-8
size: once
D: .
DNA: TGTGCCAGCAGCCCCGGGACGGGCCCCTACGAGCAGTACTTC
CDR3: CASSPGTGPYEQYF

J: TRBJ1-3
V: TRBV19
size: .
D: .
DNA: TGTGCCAGTAGTCCCGGTGGAAACACCATATATTTT
CDR3: CASSPGGNTIYF

J: TRBJ2-3
V: TRBV4-3
size: .
D: .
DNA: TGCGCCAGCAGCCCCGTGGGGGCCCGGGTCCCAGATACGCAGTATTTT
CDR3: CASSPVGARVPDTQYF

J: TRBJ2-1
V: TRBV27
size: .
D: .
DNA: TGTGCCAGCAGCCCGCGGGACTCCCGTCTCCTTGGCAATGAGCAGTTCTTC
CDR3: CASSPRDSRLLGNEQFF

J: TRBJ2-5
V: TRBV4-1
size: .
D: TRBD2
DNA: TGCGCCAGCAGCCAAGTGGCGGGGGGCCAAGAGACCCAGTACTTC
CDR3: CASSQVAGGQETQYF

J: TRBJ2-1
V: TRBV7-9
size: .
D: TRBD2
DNA: TGTGCCAGCAGCTGGGGCGGGAGAGGAATCAATGAGCAGTTCTTC
CDR3: CASSWGGRGINEQFF

J: TRBJ2-3
V: TRBV5-1
size: .
D: .
DNA: TGCGCCAGCAGCTTGTCCGAGTACCTCACAGATACGCAGTATTTT
CDR3: CASSLSEYLTDTQYF